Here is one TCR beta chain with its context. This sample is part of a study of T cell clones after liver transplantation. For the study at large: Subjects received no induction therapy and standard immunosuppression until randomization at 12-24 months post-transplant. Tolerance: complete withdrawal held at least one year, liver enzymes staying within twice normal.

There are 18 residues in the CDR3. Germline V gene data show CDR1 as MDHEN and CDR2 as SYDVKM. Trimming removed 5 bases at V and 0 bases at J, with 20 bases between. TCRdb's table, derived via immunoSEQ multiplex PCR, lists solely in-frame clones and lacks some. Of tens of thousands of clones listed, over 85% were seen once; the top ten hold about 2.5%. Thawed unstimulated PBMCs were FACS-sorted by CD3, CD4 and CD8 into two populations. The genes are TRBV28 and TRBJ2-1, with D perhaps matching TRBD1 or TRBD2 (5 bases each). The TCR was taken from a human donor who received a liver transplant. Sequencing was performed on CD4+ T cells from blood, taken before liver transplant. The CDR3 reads CASSPAILGVSSYNEQFF. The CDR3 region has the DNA TGTGCCAGCAGTCCCGCTATTCTGGGGGTAAGCTCCTACAATGAGCAGTTCTTC.